The TCR beta chain under discussion was sequenced for a study of tumor-infiltrating lymphocytes in primary liver carcinoma. Study-level background: The neoplasms were of stage T1-T3 N0M0, with dimensions of roughly 4 to 11 cm across. Sample yields of productive TCRbeta reads, ranging from roughly 3.65 to 7.5 million, were similar across tissue types.

The CDR3 extends over 18 amino acids. Germline V gene sequence: CDR1 SGHAT, CDR2 FQNNGV. There are a few counts of this clonotype. Its antigen is not identified. The conserved phenylalanine or tryptophan normally closing the CDR3 is absent here, so this likely arose from a read error. Study-level results: About 8-25% of top clones, no more, were shared by all five regions.

Each 20-30 mg portion of unsorted bulk tissue served as the source for co-extraction of RNA and DNA. Priming with a constant-region primer yielded TCR beta cDNA from 400 to 500 ng total RNA. Slightly modified ARM-PCR with three nested multiplex PCR rounds yielded TCR beta libraries. Two initial PCR rounds of about 10 cycles each paired TRBV1-TRBV30 forward primers with a C-beta reverse primer. A single record per CDR3 protein comes from TCRdb applying MiXCR to the multiplex PCR reads. The sample consists of about 130,000 distinct CDR3 sequences, around 60% of them appearing once. This chain joins TRBV11-2 and TRBJ2-7; 9 bases are a match to TRBD2. The receptor was isolated from a woman aged 60 to 75 with primary liver carcinoma and hepatitis B virus infection. Sequencing was done on a sample of liver tumor tissue from sampling region 3. Sample subset: tumor region T3, left-lateral pole. CDR3 residues: CATSVQGEASGITYGQYL. The DNA of the CDR3 is TGTGCCACCAGCGTGCAGGGTGAGGCTAGCGGGATTACGTACGGGCAGTACTTA.